The 28 T cell receptor beta chains presented below share a single source sample, sequenced in a study of shared clonotypes between healthy human individuals. CD8 cells classed as naive were CD45RO-negative and positively selected for CCR7, excluding terminally differentiated effector memory CD45RA+ cells. Method: immunoSEQ multiplex PCR; TCRdb's copy keeps in-frame clones and lacks some. The table has under 2,000,000 clones, over 85% seen once. The sequencing input was naive CD8+ T cells sorted from blood. Receptors originate from a man between 18 and 29 years old in good health.

As regards this clone: The sample carries other DNA sequences with the same CDR3. The V and J genes are TRBV4-1 and TRBJ2-7, with 11 bases matching TRBD2. CDR3 length equals 16 residues. V trimming: 1 base; J trimming: 3 bases; junction bases outside the gene matches: 5. CDR1 is MGHRA and CDR2 is YSYEKL in the germline V gene. The CDR3 loop reads CASSQALAGGHYEQYF. In DNA form, the CDR3 reads TGCGCCAGCAGCCAAGCCCTAGCGGGGGGACACTACGAGCAGTACTTC.

This clone was picked up one time. The sample holds other DNA sequences that translate to the same CDR3. The gene calls are TRBV4-3 and TRBJ2-7, with 10 bases fitting TRBD1. The CDR3 runs 16 residues. The V segment lost 0 bases and the J segment 2 bases; nucleotides outside the gene matches: 4. Germline CDR1 LGHNA, CDR2 YSLEER. The CDR3, as DNA: TGCGCCAGCAGCCAAGACCCCGGACAGGGGGCCTACGAGCAGTACTTC. It codes for CASSQDPGQGAYEQYF.

The V call is TRBV2, the J call TRBJ2-1, with no clear D. The CDR3 has 13 amino acids. Germline loops: CDR1 SNHLY, CDR2 FYNNEI. Trimming cost V 3 bases and J 8 bases, with 11 bases left between them. The CDR3 coding sequence is TGTGCCAGCAGTGAGTTTAAGTTCCATGAGCAGTTCTTC. It yields the protein CASSEFKFHEQFF. The entire variable domain, with the rest obtained from reference TRBV2 and TRBJ2-1, is as follows: EPEVTQTPSHQVTQMGQEVILRCVPISNHLYFYWYRQILGQKVEFLVSFYNNEISEKSEIFDDQFSVERPDGSNFTLKIRSTKLEDSAMYFCASSEFKFHEQFFGPGTRLTVL.

The CDR3 sequence is CASSPRQGGEQYF. The CDR3 coding sequence is TGCGCCAGCAGCCCACGACAGGGGGGTGAGCAGTACTTC. V usage is TRBV5-1 and J usage is TRBJ2-7; 9 bases line up with TRBD1. Germline CDR1 and CDR2: SGHRS and YFSETQ. Trimming took 4 bases from V and 7 from J; bases not matched to a gene: 6. This CDR3 region has 13 residues.

Of note for this clone: Distinct nucleotide sequences in the sample also encode this CDR3. The gene calls are TRBV27 and TRBJ2-1; 13 bases match TRBD2. The CDR3 covers 15 residues. Germline V CDR1 and CDR2: MNHEY, SMNVEV (reference sequence). V shed 3 bases and J 8 bases; nucleotides not matched to a gene: 4. The DNA for the CDR3 is TGTGCCAGCAGTTTGGGAACTAGCGGGGGGGATGAGCAGTTCTTC. This encodes CASSLGTSGGDEQFF.

Concerning this clone: This sample includes further DNA sequences coding for the same CDR3. V is TRBV9 and J is TRBJ2-1, with D uncertain. The V end was cut by 0 bases, the J end by 0 bases, with 10 bases between. The CDR3 is 16 residues long. Germline V gene lookup returns CDR1 SGDLS and CDR2 YYNGEE. In nucleotides, the CDR3 is TGTGCCAGCAGCGTAGTGGCAGGAAGCTCCTACAATGAGCAGTTCTTC. It translates to CASSVVAGSSYNEQFF.

The CDR3 sequence: CASRVRGTLRYEQYF. The CDR3 DNA is TGTGCCAGCAGGGTCCGGGGTACGTTGAGGTACGAGCAGTACTTC. This rearrangement joins TRBV2 to TRBJ2-7; possibly TRBD2 for D (5 bases). CDR3 length: 15 residues. Trimming stripped 6 bases from V and 4 bases from J, with 19 bases between. Germline lookup yields CDR1 SNHLY and CDR2 FYNNEI.

The chain has TRBV7-9 and TRBJ2-6; D remains unclear. V was shortened by 5 bases and J by 6 bases, with 8 bases between the two germline ends. The CDR3 contains 13 residues. Germline lookup yields CDR1 SEHNR and CDR2 FQNEAQ (reference sequence). The CDR3 protein is CASSKTPANVLTF. The CDR3 coding sequence is TGTGCCAGCAGCAAAACACCGGCCAACGTCCTGACTTTC.

V is TRBV30 and J is TRBJ2-7; 14 bases agree with TRBD2. Germline loops: CDR1 GTSNPN, CDR2 SVGIG (reference sequence). This CDR3 comprises 15 residues. V shed 1 base, J shed 6 bases, and the junction held 5 bases outside the gene matches. CDR3 nucleotide sequence: TGTGCCTGGAGTGACCGGACTAGCGGGAGGCTCGAGCAGTACTTC. Translated: CAWSDRTSGRLEQYF.

The chain uses TRBV13 and TRBJ2-2; D perhaps matches TRBD2 (6 bases). V dropped 6 bases and J dropped 1 base, with 9 bases sitting between them. Germline V lookup: CDR1 PRHDT, CDR2 FYEKMQ (reference sequence). There are 14 residues in the CDR3. In DNA, the CDR3 is TGTGCCAGCAGAGTTAGCGGGAACACCGGGGAGCTGTTTTTT. Protein: CASRVSGNTGELFF.

CDR3 bases: TGTGCCAGCAGCGAGTTGGGGATTGAAGCTTTCTTT. Translating it yields CASSELGIEAFF. The chain recombines TRBV11-2 with TRBJ1-1; D is undetermined. The V gene's germline CDR1 is SGHAT and CDR2 FQNNGV. V shed 5 bases and J shed 7 bases, with 11 bases lying between them. The CDR3 covers 12 residues.

This clone was counted at least ten times. Distinct nucleotide sequences in the sample also encode this CDR3. The chain combines TRBV4-3 with TRBJ2-5, with no clear D. The CDR3 totals 14 residues. Germline CDR1 LGHNA, CDR2 YSLEER. V lost 1 base, J lost 1 base, and 7 bases lay in between. CDR3 bases: TGCGCCAGCAGCCAAGTTTTAGGCCAAGAGACCCAGTACTTC. Encoded protein: CASSQVLGQETQYF.

The chain employs TRBV6-4 and TRBJ2-1; D possibly corresponds to TRBD1 (7 bases). Trimming removed 0 bases at V and 2 bases at J, with 14 bases between. The CDR3 runs 17 residues. Per the germline V gene, CDR1 is MRHNA and CDR2 is SNTAGT. The DNA for the CDR3 is TGTGCCAGCAGTGACTCGATGACCAGGGGGGCCTACAATGAGCAGTTCTTC. Translation: CASSDSMTRGAYNEQFF.

The rearrangement joins TRBV5-1 to TRBJ1-2, with TRBD1 identical over 8 bases. Unmatched junction bases numbered 6, after V lost 4 bases and J lost 4 bases. This CDR3 region has 14 residues. Germline V lookup: CDR1 SGHRS, CDR2 YFSETQ. CDR3 sequence: CASSQDRVIYGYTF. CDR3 DNA sequence: TGCGCCAGCAGCCAGGACAGGGTGATCTATGGCTACACCTTC. The variable domain in full, with the rest retrieved from reference TRBV5-1 and TRBJ1-2, is KAGVTQTPRYLIKTRGQQVTLSCSPISGHRSVSWYQQTPGQGLQFLFEYFSETQRNKGNFPGRFSGRQFSNSRSEMNVSTLELGDSALYLCASSQDRVIYGYTFGSGTRLTVV.

The chain has TRBV19 and TRBJ1-2, with 9 bases aligning to TRBD1. With V trimmed by 5 bases and J by 6 bases, 7 bases remained unmatched. This CDR3 comprises 14 residues. Germline lookup yields CDR1 LNHDA and CDR2 SQIVND (reference sequence). CDR3 region: CASSEQGAVNGYTF. The CDR3 DNA sequence: TGTGCCAGTAGTGAACAGGGGGCGGTAAATGGCTACACCTTC.

Regarding this clone: At one boundary the junction diverges from the germline segment, which might be a read error. The chain is built from TRBV5-4 and TRBJ2-2; D remains ambiguous. In germline, CDR1 is SGHNT, CDR2 YYREEE (reference sequence). The CDR3 length is 13 residues. The CDR3 DNA sequence: TGTGCCAGCAGCTTAGGGAACGCCGGGGAGCTGTTTTTT. Its translation: CASSLGNAGELFF.

V is TRBV30 and J is TRBJ2-1; a possible D gene is TRBD1 (5 bases). Germline loops: CDR1 GTSNPN, CDR2 SVGIG (reference sequence). This CDR3 contains 16 residues. Deletions cut 1 base from V and 2 bases from J, with 15 bases between. The chain's CDR3 is CAWSGVQGTPYNEQFF. For the CDR3, the DNA is TGTGCCTGGAGTGGGGTGCAGGGAACCCCCTACAATGAGCAGTTCTTC.

The chain has TRBV4-1 and TRBJ2-7; D gene unclear. Trimming stripped 0 bases from V and 6 bases from J, with 9 bases between. Germline CDR1 reads MGHRA; CDR2 reads YSYEKL. The CDR3 contains 13 residues. The CDR3, as DNA: TGCGCCAGCAGCCAAGATATTAGGGCCGAGCAGTACTTC. Protein: CASSQDIRAEQYF.

About this clone itself: The identical CDR3 is also encoded by other nucleotide sequences in the sample. CDR3 nucleotides: TGCGCCAGCAGCCCGACAGGGGGGGGCAATGAAAAACTGTTTTTT. This translates into CASSPTGGGNEKLFF. The chain joins TRBV5-1 to TRBJ1-4, with 9 bases identical to TRBD1. The J segment lost 5 bases and the V segment lost 4 bases, leaving 6 bases of the junction unmatched. The CDR3 is 15 residues long. The V gene's germline CDR1 is SGHRS and CDR2 YFSETQ.

This rearrangement joins TRBV6-5 to TRBJ2-7, with TRBD2 as a possible D gene (5 bases). With 7 bases removed from V and 6 bases from J, the gap between germline ends came to 16 bases. CDR1 and CDR2 (germline): MNHEY, SVGAGI. This CDR3 contains 13 residues. The CDR3 DNA is TGTGCCAGCACCCTCACTGAGGGAAGCGAGCAGTACTTC. This codes for CASTLTEGSEQYF.

In this sample, this clone turned up once. The chain recombines TRBV4-1 with TRBJ2-7; D might be TRBD1 (6 bases). Trimming cost V 3 bases and J 2 bases, with 11 bases left between them. The length of the CDR3 is 14 residues. The germline V gene has CDR1 MGHRA and CDR2 YSYEKL. The CDR3 DNA is TGCGCCAGCAGCCAGACGGACAGCACCTACGAGCAGTACTTC. This encodes CASSQTDSTYEQYF.

The chain joins TRBV25-1 to TRBJ2-5; perhaps TRBD2 as D (5 bases). The length of the CDR3 is 14 residues. Germline assignment: CDR1 MGHDK and CDR2 SYGVNS. Deletions cut 6 bases from V and 4 bases from J, with 15 bases between. The CDR3 DNA is TGTGCCAGCAGCTACCTCGGGGATCCAGAGACCCAGTACTTC. It translates to CASSYLGDPETQYF.

With respect to this clone: This same CDR3 is encoded by further DNA sequences in the sample. V and J are TRBV7-9 and TRBJ1-1; no reliable D call. Germline loops: CDR1 SEHNR, CDR2 FQNEAQ (reference sequence). The CDR3 runs 12 residues. The ends were cut back, 3 bases at V and 3 bases at J, with 5 bases in the middle. CDR3 region: CASSFSDTEAFF. The DNA for the CDR3 is TGTGCCAGCAGCTTCTCCGACACTGAAGCTTTCTTT.

V is TRBV6-1 and J is TRBJ2-3; no firm D call. The CDR3 is 18 amino acids. Germline V lookup: CDR1 MNHNS, CDR2 SASEGT. Trimming stripped 3 bases from V and 2 bases from J, with 21 bases between. CDR3 bases: TGTGCCAGCAGTGACGGACGGTGGGGTAATCCAATCACAGATACGCAGTATTTT. Amino acids: CASSDGRWGNPITDTQYF.

This chain uses TRBV4-2 with TRBJ1-1, with D possibly being TRBD1 (6 bases). This CDR3 is built from 17 residues. The germline gives CDR1 LGHNA, CDR2 YNFKEQ. V was pared by 2 bases and J by 1 base, with 17 bases between. The CDR3 protein is CASSQKLRGDPNTEAFF. DNA for the CDR3: TGTGCCAGCAGCCAAAAACTCAGGGGCGACCCGAACACTGAAGCTTTCTTT.

The chain links TRBV6-5 to TRBJ2-7, with D unresolved. Germline V gene sequence: CDR1 MNHEY, CDR2 SVGAGI. This CDR3 contains 13 residues. V shed 2 bases and J shed 4 bases, with 9 bases lying between them. Here the CDR3 reads CASSYQSGYEQYF. In nucleotides, the CDR3 is TGTGCCAGCAGTTACCAATCCGGGTACGAGCAGTACTTC.

This clone was seen just once. This sample includes further DNA sequences coding for the same CDR3. The chain uses TRBV9 and TRBJ2-1; D unclear. The CDR3 runs to 14 residues. Deletions cut 0 bases from V and 2 bases from J, with 6 bases between. Germline loops: CDR1 SGDLS, CDR2 YYNGEE. In DNA form, the CDR3 reads TGTGCCAGCAGCGTAGCTGGGGCCTACAATGAGCAGTTCTTC. Translating gives CASSVAGAYNEQFF.

The chain joins TRBV7-9 to TRBJ1-5, with D unclear. The CDR3 extends over 13 amino acids. In germline, CDR1 is SEHNR, CDR2 FQNEAQ (reference sequence). V was clipped by 6 bases and J by 3 bases, with 9 bases between them. CDR3 DNA sequence: TGTGCCAGCAGAGAGAAAGACAATCAGCCCCAGCATTTT. Its protein is CASREKDNQPQHF.